Given below is one TCR beta chain in context. Its specificity is unknown. This CDR3 spans 13 amino acids. With 5 bases removed from V and 0 bases from J, the gap between germline ends came to 7 bases. In germline, CDR1 is SGHNT, CDR2 YENEEA. This entry belongs to a study of T cell responses to AZD1222 COVID-19 vaccine. Study-level background: Second-dose intervals of approximately 4 or approximately 12 weeks were pooled.

Study-wide points: There were repertoire samples only from the period after the peak T cell response. Spike regions recognized by vaccine-associated CD4 TCRs spanned the protein, led by 160-218 and 743-854. Donors were largely white British and mainly female; clonal diversity was possibly underestimated.

This table comes from immunoSEQ multiplex PCR, and its TCRdb copy is limited to in-frame clones, with some not included. The sample holds approximately 120,000 clones; 80% to 95% are singletons and the top ten take around 3.3%. The sequencing used peripheral blood, collected on day 0 of AZD1222 vaccination. This chain joins TRBV11-3 and TRBJ1-1, with D possibly being TRBD1 (5 bases). This receptor was obtained from an adult in good health. The chain's CDR3 is CASSQGLNTEAFF. In DNA, the CDR3 is TGTGCCAGCAGCCAGGGCTTGAACACTGAAGCTTTCTTT.